A single sample gave rise to the 3 T cell receptor beta chains below, sequenced in a study of patients and donors after allogeneic stem cell transplantation. TCRdb reanalysed the RT-PCR reads using MiXCR and keeps one entry per CDR3 protein. Of hundreds of thousands of distinct CDR3 sequences in the sample, roughly 16% were seen once. The sequenced sample consisted of blood, either unsorted or a sorted T cell fraction (not recorded which). These receptors were taken from a human donor who was either an allogeneic HSCT recipient or a stem cell or donor lymphocyte infusion donor (not recorded which). It is not recorded whose cells these are; they may come from a transplant donor.

The V call is TRBV5-1, the J call TRBJ1-3, with D possibly being TRBD1 (6 bases). Trimming shortened V by 1 base and J by 2 bases, and 16 bases separated the two germline ends. In germline, CDR1 is SGHRS, CDR2 YFSETQ. There are 17 residues in the CDR3. DNA of the CDR3: TGCGCCAGCAGCTTGACTCTGGCAGGGGCTCCTGGAAACACCATATATTTT. It yields the protein CASSLTLAGAPGNTIYF.

There are many counts of this clonotype. The V call is TRBV9, the J call TRBJ2-5, with 7 nucleotides matching TRBD2. J was trimmed by 4 bases and V by 2 bases; bases with no gene match: 5. This CDR3 contains 14 residues. CDR1 is SGDLS and CDR2 is YYNGEE in the germline V gene. The DNA for the CDR3 is TGTGCCAGCAGCGTTTTGAGCGGGACAGAGACCCAGTACTTC. This codes for CASSVLSGTETQYF.

This clonotype was recorded at least ten times. The CDR3 nucleotides read TGCAGTGCTAGCTTGCCTTACACCGGGGAGCTGTTTTTT. It specifies CSASLPYTGELFF. The chain joins TRBV20-1 to TRBJ2-2; D is uncertain. Germline V gene data show CDR1 as DFQATT and CDR2 as SNEGSKA (reference sequence). This CDR3 comprises 13 residues. V lost 3 bases and J lost 3, with 8 bases in between.